Listed below are T cell receptor beta chains from one sample, sequenced in a study of cytomegalovirus exposure and HLA in healthy donors. Sequencing was performed with immunoSEQ multiplex PCR; in TCRdb, only in-frame clones are kept and a portion is missing. The profile shows some 130,000 clones, around 76% of them singletons. Sequenced material: PBMCs. The receptors derive from a male donor in good health and CMV-seronegative. The CDR3 runs from the conserved cysteine through the conserved F or W. The D gene is left open where the match is weak. Clone size is shown for a subset of rows, as once, few, many or a class of expanded clone.

abundance	v_gene	d_gene	j_gene	CDR3nt	CDR3aa
NA	TRBV9	NA	TRBJ2-7	TGTGCCAGCAGCGTAGCTTCCAGCGGGCTGACCTACGAGCAGTACTTC	CASSVASSGLTYEQYF
NA	TRBV28	NA	TRBJ1-5	TGTGCCAGCAGTTTCCCCGACATCCTTCGCCAGCATTTT	CASSFPDILRQHF
NA	TRBV27	TRBD1	TRBJ2-7	TGTGCCAGCAGTTCGGCCGGGACAGGGAACGAGCAGTACTTC	CASSSAGTGNEQYF
few	TRBV7-3	TRBD2	TRBJ2-2	TGTGCCAGCAGCCCCGCCCCGGGACTAGCGGGAGGGCGGGACACCGGGGAGCTGTTTTTT	CASSPAPGLAGGRDTGELFF
NA	TRBV7-2	NA	TRBJ1-4	TGTGCCAGCAGCCCTTACGGTGAAAAACTGTTTTTT	CASSPYGEKLFF
few	TRBV28	NA	TRBJ1-2	TGTGCCAGCAGTTTGGGGGGCTATGGCTACACCTTC	CASSLGGYGYTF
NA	TRBV9	TRBD1	TRBJ2-5	TGTGCCAGCACCCCCTCCCCGGGACAGGGGACAGAGACCCAGTACTTC	CASTPSPGQGTETQYF
NA	TRBV30	NA	TRBJ2-5	TGTGCCTGGAGTGTAATCCCCACGGGACAAGAGACCCAGTACTTC	CAWSVIPTGQETQYF
NA	TRBV6-4	TRBD2	TRBJ2-1	TGTGCCAGCAGTGACCAACCGGGACTAGCGGGAGAAGCGCAGTTCTTC	CASSDQPGLAGEAQFF
NA	TRBV10-3	NA	TRBJ1-4	TGTGCCATCAGCGGACTTGGGGAAAAACTGTTTTTT	CAISGLGEKLFF
NA	TRBV7-9	TRBD2	TRBJ2-3	TGTGCCAGCAACCGCCTTAGCGGGAGGGCCGTAGATACGCAGTATTTT	CASNRLSGRAVDTQYF
NA	TRBV5-1	TRBD2	TRBJ2-7	TGCGCCAGCAGCTTGGCCCTGCCTAGCGGGAGGCACGAGCAGTACTTC	CASSLALPSGRHEQYF
NA	TRBV28	TRBD1	TRBJ2-1	TGTGCCAGCAGTTCCAACAGGGGGCCAAGCCGTGAGCAGTTCTTC	CASSSNRGPSREQFF
once	TRBV19	TRBD1	TRBJ2-7	TGTGCCAGTAGCTCCTTGGGGACAGGGGGCTCCGAGCAGTACTTC	CASSSLGTGGSEQYF
NA	TRBV6-5	NA	TRBJ1-1	TGTGCCAGCAGAACCGGGACAATAAACACTGAAGCTTTCTTT	CASRTGTINTEAFF
NA	TRBV4-2	NA	TRBJ2-2	TGTGCCAGCAGCCAAGCAGGAAACACCGGGGAGCTGTTTTTT	CASSQAGNTGELFF
NA	TRBV6-5	NA	TRBJ2-3	TGTGCCAGCAGTTACTTGGCGGCTAGCACAGATACGCAGTATTTT	CASSYLAASTDTQYF
NA	TRBV20-1	NA	TRBJ2-7	TGCAGTGCTAGGGACAACTACGAGCAGTACTTC	CSARDNYEQYF